This TCR beta chain was obtained from a study of long-term antiretroviral therapy in people with HIV. Study results and limitations: Pre-ART-expanded clones dominated the repertoire at all time points.

Each contributor possessed a minimum of one pre-ART and a minimum of two post-ART PBMC samples. This clone has just one count. Its antigen is still unknown. The assay used was immunoSEQ (version v3.0), run at survey level. Data came from immunoSEQ multiplex PCR; TCRdb stores just in-frame clones and leaves some out. This sample yields about 15,000 clones, of which about 80% are seen a single time; 15% to 20% belongs to the top ten. Sequenced material: unsorted PBMCs, taken just before starting antiretroviral therapy. The sequence was obtained from a man aged 35 to 55 with HIV.

The CDR3 loop reads CAWSFSPYNEQFF. DNA for the CDR3: TGTGCCTGGAGTTTCTCCCCCTACAATGAGCAGTTCTTC. The rearrangement links TRBV30 to TRBJ2-1, with D unclear. Germline-derived CDR1 and CDR2 are GTSNPN and SVGIG (reference sequence). With 2 bases removed from V and 2 bases from J, the gap between germline ends came to 7 bases. The CDR3 covers 13 residues.